These 22 T cell receptor beta chains share one sample of origin, sequenced in a study of blood T cell repertoires in COVID-19. Sequencing was performed with immunoSEQ multiplex PCR; in TCRdb, only in-frame clones are kept and a portion is missing. The data show about 280,000 clones, with approximately 85% seen just once and roughly 13% held by the top ten. The specimen sequenced was peripheral blood. The origin of the receptors is a human donor in a cohort sampled during active COVID-19.

The chain uses TRBV10-1 and TRBJ2-3; no firm D call. Germline assignment: CDR1 WNHNN and CDR2 SYGVQD (reference sequence). The ends were cut back, 3 bases at V and 1 base at J, with 8 bases in the middle. This CDR3 spans 14 amino acids. The DNA of the CDR3 is TGCGCCAGCAGTGATAGACTTGGCACAGATACGCAGTATTTT. The encoded protein is CASSDRLGTDTQYF.

The genes are TRBV12-3 or TRBV12-4 and TRBJ1-1; D unclear. The CDR3 extends over 12 amino acids. Between the trimmed V and J ends, which lost 3 bases and 5 bases, there was a span of 7 bases. The CDR3 sequence is CASSFVQTEAFF. The CDR3, as DNA: TGTGCCAGCAGTTTCGTACAGACTGAAGCTTTCTTT.

The V call is TRBV29-1, the J call TRBJ2-3; 9 bases agree with TRBD2. J was trimmed by 6 bases and V by 5 bases; bases with no gene match: 9. The CDR3 totals 14 residues. Germline CDR1 reads SQVTM; CDR2 reads ANQGSEA. CDR3 sequence (DNA): TGCAGCGTTAGTAGCGGGAGTAGGGGCGATACGCAGTATTTT. Protein product: CSVSSGSRGDTQYF.

The CDR3 nucleotides are TGTGCCAGTAGTTCCACAGTTTCGGGATTCGGGGCCAACGTCCTGACTTTC. Its translation: CASSSTVSGFGANVLTF. The genes are TRBV19 and TRBJ2-6, with TRBD2 as a possible D gene (5 bases). In germline, CDR1 is LNHDA, CDR2 SQIVND (reference sequence). Trimming took off 5 bases at V and 4 bases at J, with 18 bases between the two ends. This CDR3 has 17 residues.

V usage is TRBV19 and J usage is TRBJ1-5, with TRBD1 matching 7 bases. This CDR3 spans 16 amino acids. Germline assignment: CDR1 LNHDA and CDR2 SQIVND (reference sequence). V gave up 4 bases and J gave up 5 bases; unmatched junction bases: 11. In DNA form, the CDR3 reads TGTGCCAGTAGTACTCGGACAGGAAGGATCGATCAGCCCCAGCATTTT. Protein sequence: CASSTRTGRIDQPQHF.

This chain links TRBV11-3 with TRBJ1-1, with 7 bases matching TRBD1. CDR1 and CDR2 from the germline V gene are SGHNT and YENEEA. The V and J ends lost 3 bases and 3 bases, in that order; junction bases with no gene match: 1. The CDR3 is 13 residues long. The CDR3 sequence is CASSLDRHTEAFF. CDR3 in DNA: TGTGCCAGCAGCTTGGACAGGCACACTGAAGCTTTCTTT.

V is TRBV27 and J is TRBJ2-2, with TRBD2 identical over 8 bases. The CDR3 length is 14 residues. The V gene end was trimmed by 5 bases and the J gene end by 7 bases; junction bases not matched to a gene: 6. Per germline, CDR1 MNHEY and CDR2 SMNVEV (reference sequence). The CDR3 protein is CASSSGRWVGELFF. The CDR3 nucleotides are TGTGCCAGCAGTAGCGGGAGATGGGTCGGGGAGCTGTTTTTT.

The chain combines TRBV28 with TRBJ2-1, with 8 bases fitting TRBD2. CDR1 is MDHEN, CDR2 SYDVKM, per germline. The CDR3 contains 16 residues. The trim removed 4 bases at V and 0 bases at J, leaving 5 bases unmatched. CDR3 residues: CASSSTSGSSYNEQFF. The CDR3 DNA is TGTGCCAGCAGTTCTACCAGCGGGAGCTCCTACAATGAGCAGTTCTTC.

This sequence joins TRBV4-1 and TRBJ2-7; a possible D gene is TRBD2 (5 bases). The CDR3 is 15 amino acids. Germline V CDR1 and CDR2: MGHRA, YSYEKL. Trimming cost V 1 base and J 3 bases, with 13 bases left between them. The CDR3: CASSQAHGIFYEQYF. CDR3 DNA: TGCGCCAGCAGCCAAGCCCACGGGATCTTCTACGAGCAGTACTTC.

This clone was observed once. An end of the junction does not agree with germline; a read error may underlie this. This chain links TRBV7-9 with TRBJ2-5; 10 nucleotides agree with TRBD2. The CDR3 is made up of 16 amino acids. Germline CDR1 SEHNR, CDR2 FQNEAQ (reference sequence). The CDR3 sequence: CASSIASGGLRETQYF. CDR3 sequence (DNA): TGTGCCAGCAGCATAGCTAGCGGGGGACTCCGAGAGACCCAGTACTTC.

J is TRBJ2-7 and V is TRBV7-2; TRBD2 matches at 7 bases. The CDR3 extends over 14 amino acids. Germline V CDR1 and CDR2: SGHTA, FQGNSA. V trimming: 6 bases; J trimming: 0 bases; junction bases outside the gene matches: 5. CDR3 amino acids: CASRSASGSYEQYF. Written as DNA, the CDR3 is TGTGCCAGCAGGTCGGCTAGCGGCTCCTACGAGCAGTACTTC. The full variable domain, with the rest looked up from reference TRBV7-2 and TRBJ2-7, is GAGVSQSPSNKVTEKGKDVELRCDPISGHTALYWYRQSLGQGLEFLIYFQGNSAPDKSGLPSDRFSAERTGGSVSTLTIQRTQQEDSAVYLCASRSASGSYEQYFGPGTRLTVT.

The gene calls are TRBV7-9 and TRBJ2-1; 8 bases agree with TRBD2. Looked up from germline, CDR1 is SEHNR and CDR2 is FQNEAQ (reference sequence). The CDR3 is 15 amino acids. V shed 5 bases and J 9 bases; nucleotides not matched to a gene: 12. The CDR3: CASSPQAGAFGEQFF. CDR3 in DNA: TGTGCCAGCAGCCCACAAGCGGGAGCCTTTGGTGAGCAGTTCTTC.

This clone was recorded only once. The chain recombines TRBV27 with TRBJ2-1, with 7 bases lining up with TRBD2. Germline-derived CDR1 and CDR2 are MNHEY and SMNVEV (reference sequence). The CDR3 is 13 residues long. V lost 10 bases and J lost 8; bases outside the gene matches: 11. The CDR3 nucleotides are TGTGCCACCCGGAGGAATGGGGGGGATGAGCAGTTCTTC. It translates to CATRRNGGDEQFF.

The chain is built from TRBV6-5 and TRBJ1-5; 7 bases match TRBD1. J was trimmed by 4 bases and V by 6 bases; bases with no gene match: 9. Germline V CDR1 and CDR2: MNHEY, SVGAGI. The CDR3 spans 15 residues. As DNA, the CDR3 is TGTGCCAGCAGACGCCACCGGGACAGAAATCAGCCCCAGCATTTT. It yields the protein CASRRHRDRNQPQHF.

The rearrangement uses TRBV5-1 and TRBJ1-4; no clear D gene. The V end lost 0 bases, the J end lost 5 bases, and 8 bases lay between the germline ends. CDR1 is SGHRS and CDR2 is YFSETQ in the germline V gene. This CDR3 contains 14 residues. The CDR3 here is CASSLDRGNEKLFF. The DNA for the CDR3 is TGCGCCAGCAGCTTGGACAGAGGGAATGAAAAACTGTTTTTT.

This clone occurred once. J is TRBJ2-7 and V is TRBV3-1 (or the pseudogene TRBV3-2); possibly TRBD2 for D (6 bases). Germline CDR1 LGHDT, CDR2 YNNKEL (reference sequence). The CDR3 contains 14 residues. V was cut by 7 bases and J by 0 bases, with 13 bases left in between. In nucleotides, the CDR3 is TGTGCCAGCACCCCCGGGACTTTCTCCTACGAGCAGTACTTC. Its protein is CASTPGTFSYEQYF.

V and J are TRBV7-3 and TRBJ2-3; 8 nucleotides line up with TRBD2. CDR1 SGHTA and CDR2 FQGTGA come from the germline V gene. V gave up 5 bases and J gave up 1 base; unmatched junction bases: 8. This CDR3 spans 16 amino acids. The CDR3 DNA sequence: TGTGCCAGCAGCCCTAACGGGGGGGGAGGCACAGATACGCAGTATTTT. As protein: CASSPNGGGGTDTQYF.

This clone was seen a single time. The chain employs TRBV5-1 and TRBJ2-7; D is perhaps TRBD1 (6 bases). This CDR3 is built from 15 residues. The V and J ends lost 1 base and 6 bases respectively, with 17 bases between them. The germline gives CDR1 SGHRS, CDR2 YFSETQ. CDR3 region: CASSLTGNLGGEQYF. CDR3 DNA: TGCGCCAGCAGCTTGACAGGGAATCTAGGCGGCGAGCAGTACTTC.

This clone was recorded many times. The V call is TRBV7-8, the J call TRBJ2-7; 11 positions agree with TRBD2. The CDR3 contains 16 residues. From germline, CDR1 is SGHVS and CDR2 FQNEAQ. Germline trimming cut 7 bases from V and 1 base from J; bases unmatched to any gene: 9. CDR3 in amino acids: CASTPYRLAGSYEQYF. The CDR3 DNA reads TGTGCCAGCACCCCTTATAGACTAGCGGGATCCTACGAGCAGTACTTC.

J is TRBJ2-4 and V is TRBV7-2; D perhaps matches TRBD2 (5 bases). The CDR3 consists of 15 residues. Per the germline V gene, CDR1 is SGHTA and CDR2 is FQGNSA. Trimming removed 5 bases from V and 6 bases from J, with 17 bases in between. CDR3 in DNA: TGTGCCAGCAGCCAGCGTTCCGTTGGAGGAAACATTCAGTACTTC. Translation: CASSQRSVGGNIQYF.

This chain links TRBV7-2 with TRBJ2-3; D may be TRBD2 (5 bases). Germline V gene data show CDR1 as SGHTA and CDR2 as FQGNSA. The V end was cut by 1 base, the J end by 7 bases, with 21 bases between. The length of the CDR3 is 17 residues. CDR3 loop: CASSLVSQADRPYTQYF. As DNA, the CDR3 is TGTGCCAGCAGCTTAGTATCCCAAGCGGACCGGCCATATACGCAGTATTTT.

The gene calls are TRBV2 and TRBJ1-1, with 8 bases lining up with TRBD1. The V segment lost 6 bases and the J segment 1 base; nucleotides outside the gene matches: 7. CDR3 length: 15 amino acids. Looked up from germline, CDR1 is SNHLY and CDR2 is FYNNEI. The CDR3 nucleotides are TGTGCCAGCAGGACGAGACAGGGGCCGAACACTGAAGCTTTCTTT. It specifies CASRTRQGPNTEAFF.